The clone carrying this TCR beta chain has a single count. The source of the sample is a study of blood T cell repertoires in COVID-19. Per the original methods: Quantification of nucleated cells was approximated via reference gene primer amplification. Sequenced by immunoSEQ multiplex PCR; TCRdb stores in-frame clones only, minus some. The V and J calls and clone size are taken from that table; D and trimming were inferred from the DNA. The sample records roughly 250,000 clones, 65% to 90% being singletons. V shed 4 bases, J shed 5 bases, and the junction held 7 bases outside the gene matches. CDR3 length: 14 amino acids. In germline, CDR1 is SGHTA, CDR2 FQGNSA.

Specimen: peripheral blood. The V gene is TRBV7-2, the J gene TRBJ1-2; 7 bases align to TRBD1. The receptor was derived from a woman aged 50 to 60 with acute or convalescent COVID-19. This CDR3 reads CASSSGTASYGYTF. The CDR3 DNA sequence: TGTGCCAGCAGCTCCGGGACAGCCTCATATGGCTACACCTTC.